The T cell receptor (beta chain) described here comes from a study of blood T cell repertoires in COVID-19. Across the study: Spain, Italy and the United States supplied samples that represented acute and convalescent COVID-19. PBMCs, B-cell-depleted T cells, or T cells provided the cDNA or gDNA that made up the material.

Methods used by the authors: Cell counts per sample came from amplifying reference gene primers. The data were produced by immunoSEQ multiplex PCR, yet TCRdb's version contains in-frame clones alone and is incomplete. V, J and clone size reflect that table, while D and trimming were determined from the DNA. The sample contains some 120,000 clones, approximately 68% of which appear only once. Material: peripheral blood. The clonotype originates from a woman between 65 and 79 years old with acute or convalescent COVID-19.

DNA of the CDR3: TGTGCCAGCAGCTCGGACAGGGTTGATAATTCACCCCTCCACTTT. Its protein product is CASSSDRVDNSPLHF. This rearrangement joins TRBV7-9 to TRBJ1-6; 8 bases agree with TRBD1. The CDR3 extends over 15 amino acids. Trimming took 4 bases from V and 5 from J; bases not matched to a gene: 4. From germline, CDR1 is SEHNR and CDR2 FQNEAQ (reference sequence).